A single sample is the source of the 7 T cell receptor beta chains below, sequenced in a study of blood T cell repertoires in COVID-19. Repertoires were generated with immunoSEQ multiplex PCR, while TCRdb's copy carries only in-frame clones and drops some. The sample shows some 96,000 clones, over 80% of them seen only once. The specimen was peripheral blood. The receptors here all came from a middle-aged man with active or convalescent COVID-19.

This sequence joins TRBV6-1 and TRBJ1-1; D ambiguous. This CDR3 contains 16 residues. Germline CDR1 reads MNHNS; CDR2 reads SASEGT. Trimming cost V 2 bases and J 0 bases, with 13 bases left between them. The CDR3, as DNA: TGTGCCAGCAGTGAACGGGTCACCTTCATGAACACTGAAGCTTTCTTT. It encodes CASSERVTFMNTEAFF.

As DNA, the CDR3 is TGTGCCAGCAGTGGCATAAACAGGGCTGGCTACACCTTC. Its translation is CASSGINRAGYTF. The chain carries TRBV25-1 and TRBJ1-2; TRBD1 might be the D (6 bases). Trimming pared 4 bases from V and 7 bases from J, leaving 13 bases between. Germline V gene data show CDR1 as MGHDK and CDR2 as SYGVNS. This CDR3 comprises 13 residues.

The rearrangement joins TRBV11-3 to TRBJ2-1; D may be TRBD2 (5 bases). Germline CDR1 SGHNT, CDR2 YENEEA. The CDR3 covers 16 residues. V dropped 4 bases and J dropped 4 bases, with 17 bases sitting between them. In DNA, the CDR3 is TGTGCCAGCAGCTCCCCAGCGGAGCTCGATTACAATGAGCAGTTCTTC. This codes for CASSSPAELDYNEQFF.

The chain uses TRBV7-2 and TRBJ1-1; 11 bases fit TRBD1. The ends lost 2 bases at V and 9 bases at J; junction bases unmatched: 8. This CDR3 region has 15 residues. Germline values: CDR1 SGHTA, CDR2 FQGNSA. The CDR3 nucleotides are TGTGCCAGCAGCTTATCCGGGACAGGGGGGTCCAAAGCTTTCTTT. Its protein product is CASSLSGTGGSKAFF.

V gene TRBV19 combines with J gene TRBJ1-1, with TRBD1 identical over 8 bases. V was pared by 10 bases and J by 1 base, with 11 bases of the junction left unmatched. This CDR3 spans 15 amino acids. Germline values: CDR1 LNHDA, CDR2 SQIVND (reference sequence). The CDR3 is CATQGAFPANTEAFF. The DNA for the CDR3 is TGTGCCACCCAGGGGGCCTTTCCTGCGAACACTGAAGCTTTCTTT.

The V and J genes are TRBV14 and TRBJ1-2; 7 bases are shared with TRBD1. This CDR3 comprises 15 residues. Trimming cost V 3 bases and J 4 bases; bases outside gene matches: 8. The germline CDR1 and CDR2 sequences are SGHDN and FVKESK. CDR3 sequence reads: CASSHDKQGPYGYTF. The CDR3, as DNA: TGTGCCAGCAGCCACGACAAACAGGGGCCCTATGGCTACACCTTC. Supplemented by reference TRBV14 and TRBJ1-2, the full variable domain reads EAGVTQFPSHSVIEKGQTVTLRCDPISGHDNLYWYRRVMGKEIKFLLHFVKESKQDESGMPNNRFLAERTGGTYSTLKVQPAELEDSGVYFCASSHDKQGPYGYTFGSGTRLTVV.

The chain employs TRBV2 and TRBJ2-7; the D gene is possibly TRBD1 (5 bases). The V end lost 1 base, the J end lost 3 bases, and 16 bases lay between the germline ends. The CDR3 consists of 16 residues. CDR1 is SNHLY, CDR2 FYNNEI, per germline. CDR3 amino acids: CASSEGGQGVGYEQYF. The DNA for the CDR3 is TGTGCCAGCAGTGAAGGTGGGCAGGGTGTTGGCTACGAGCAGTACTTC.